One and the same sample provided the 29 T cell receptor beta chains below, sequenced in a study of blood T cell repertoires in COVID-19. The data were produced by immunoSEQ multiplex PCR, yet TCRdb's version contains in-frame clones alone and is incomplete. The repertoire holds about 83,000 clones, with about nine tenths as singletons. Sequenced: peripheral blood. The receptor source for this set is a woman between 45 and 65 years old with active or convalescent COVID-19.

The chain recombines TRBV5-6 with TRBJ1-1; 9 bases align to TRBD1. Germline assignment: CDR1 SGHDT and CDR2 YYEEEE. J gave up 5 bases and V 4 bases, and 6 bases lay outside the gene matches. The CDR3 runs to 14 residues. CDR3 sequence (DNA): TGTGCCAGCAGCACCGGGACAGGGAGAACTGAAGCTTTCTTT. This encodes CASSTGTGRTEAFF.

This clone was detected a few times. The chain recombines TRBV29-1 with TRBJ2-7, with D unresolved. The CDR3 sequence is 12 residues long. V lost 4 bases, J lost 2 bases, and 9 bases lay in between. Looked up from germline, CDR1 is SQVTM and CDR2 is ANQGSEA. CDR3 nucleotide sequence: TGCAGCGTTGGGGCCGCAGCCTACGAGCAGTACTTC. This encodes CSVGAAAYEQYF.

The rearrangement joins TRBV9 to TRBJ2-1; 9 bases map to TRBD2. Per the germline V gene, CDR1 is SGDLS and CDR2 is YYNGEE. The CDR3 runs 16 residues. V shed 1 base and J 6 bases; nucleotides not matched to a gene: 8. CDR3 region: CASSVTGGGGVNEQFF. The CDR3 DNA sequence: TGTGCCAGCAGCGTAACCGGCGGGGGGGGCGTCAATGAGCAGTTCTTC.

J is TRBJ1-2 and V is TRBV25-1, with a weak D call TRBD1 (5 bases). CDR1 and CDR2 (germline): MGHDK, SYGVNS. V gave up 1 base and J gave up 0 bases, with 12 bases separating them. The CDR3 is made up of 16 amino acids. Written as DNA, the CDR3 is TGTGCCAGCAGTGAATTCCCCGCAGGGCCTAACTATGGCTACACCTTC. Residues: CASSEFPAGPNYGYTF.

This sequence joins TRBV11-2 and TRBJ2-7; a weak D match, TRBD1 (6 bases). V lost 5 bases, J lost 9 bases, and 11 bases lay in between. The V gene's germline CDR1 is SGHAT and CDR2 FQNNGV. This CDR3 has 11 amino acids. This CDR3 is CASSPKQGQYF. The CDR3 DNA follows: TGTGCCAGCAGCCCAAAACAGGGGCAGTACTTC. Full variable domain (remainder filled in from reference TRBV11-2 and TRBJ2-7): EAGVAQSPRYKIIEKRQSVAFWCNPISGHATLYWYQQILGQGPKLLIQFQNNGVVDDSQLPKDRFSAERLKGVDSTLKIQPAKLEDSAVYLCASSPKQGQYFGPGTRLTVT.

J is TRBJ1-4 and V is TRBV23-1; maybe TRBD1 (6 bases). TRBV23-1 is given ORF status, its function remaining uncertain. V lost 6 bases to trimming and J lost 8 bases, with 16 bases between them. This CDR3 contains 14 residues. CDR3 region: CASRPGHKSEKLFF. The CDR3 DNA reads TGCGCCAGCAGACCGGGACACAAGTCGGAAAAACTGTTTTTT.

This clone is a singleton in its sample. The rearrangement joins TRBV7-2 to TRBJ1-6, with 8 bases fitting TRBD1. Per germline, CDR1 SGHTA and CDR2 FQGNSA. CDR3 length equals 14 residues. Trimming cost V 5 bases and J 9 bases; bases outside gene matches: 6. The CDR3 sequence is CASSPQGVISPLHF. DNA of the CDR3: TGTGCCAGCAGCCCACAGGGGGTGATTTCACCCCTCCACTTT.

For the CDR3, the DNA is TGCGCCAGCAGCTTGGAAGGTCGAGGGTCGAATGAAAAACTGTTTTTT. Translating it yields CASSLEGRGSNEKLFF. The genes are TRBV5-1 and TRBJ1-4; D gene ambiguous. The germline CDR1 and CDR2 sequences are SGHRS and YFSETQ. Trimming took off 0 bases at V and 5 bases at J, with 14 bases between the two ends. The CDR3 runs to 16 residues.

This clone was counted a single time. The CDR3 loop reads CASSLPDRGYGYTF. In DNA, the CDR3 is TGTGCCAGCAGTTTACCCGACAGGGGCTATGGCTACACCTTC. This sequence joins TRBV28 and TRBJ1-2, with 8 bases matching TRBD1. The CDR3 covers 14 residues. Germline lookup yields CDR1 MDHEN and CDR2 SYDVKM. Trimming cost V 2 bases and J 4 bases; bases outside gene matches: 3.

This chain links TRBV3-1 (or the pseudogene TRBV3-2) with TRBJ1-2, with TRBD1 matching over 7 bases. This CDR3 spans 16 amino acids. Trimming removed 2 bases from V and 7 bases from J; junction bases left unmatched: 13. In germline, CDR1 is LGHDT, CDR2 YNNKEL (reference sequence). CDR3 in amino acids: CASSQNGNRGLGGYTF. The CDR3 region has the DNA TGTGCCAGCAGCCAAAACGGAAACAGGGGCCTGGGTGGCTACACCTTC.

This clone appeared once. V usage is TRBV29-1 and J usage is TRBJ2-5; D is possibly TRBD2 (6 bases). This CDR3 contains 13 residues. The germline gives CDR1 SQVTM, CDR2 ANQGSEA. V was trimmed by 6 bases and J by 5 bases, leaving 16 bases between them. CDR3 loop: CSVQTAGRETQYF. CDR3 in DNA: TGCAGCGTCCAAACGGCAGGGAGGGAGACCCAGTACTTC.

The genes are TRBV12-3 or TRBV12-4 and TRBJ1-1; a possible D gene is TRBD1 (6 bases). CDR3 length equals 13 residues. Trimming took 5 bases from V and 3 from J, leaving 10 bases between them. CDR3 sequence reads: CASSPTGHTEAFF. As DNA, the CDR3 is TGTGCCAGCAGTCCAACAGGGCACACTGAAGCTTTCTTT.

V is TRBV6-6 and J is TRBJ2-7, with 8 bases identical to TRBD1. CDR1 is MNHNY and CDR2 is SVGAGI in the germline V gene (reference sequence). This CDR3 contains 15 residues. Trimming removed 6 bases from V and 7 bases from J; junction bases left unmatched: 14. CDR3 coding DNA: TGTGCCAGCAGCCTACGGACAGGGCGGAGGGGGGAGCAGTACTTC. Translated: CASSLRTGRRGEQYF.

This clone was detected only a few times. Written as DNA, the CDR3 is TGTGCCAGCAGCACGACTAGCGGGGGGCGCCTCAATGAGCAGTTCTTC. Protein: CASSTTSGGRLNEQFF. V gene TRBV21-1 combines with J gene TRBJ2-1; TRBD2 is the table's D call, not checked against the DNA. TRBV21-1 is assigned pseudogene status. This CDR3 contains 16 residues.

The chain links TRBV29-1 to TRBJ1-1; D might be TRBD1 (6 bases). From germline, CDR1 is SQVTM and CDR2 ANQGSEA. The CDR3 covers 14 residues. Trimming took 8 bases from V and 8 from J, leaving 24 bases between them. The CDR3 region has the DNA TGCAGCTCTCGCGGGGGGCAGGCGGCCTCCGAAGCTTTCTTT. Translated: CSSRGGQAASEAFF. Filled out from reference TRBV29-1 and TRBJ1-1, the complete variable domain reads SAVISQKPSRDICQRGTSLTIQCQVDSQVTMMFWYRQQPGQSLTLIATANQGSEATYESGFVIDKFPISRPNLTFSTLTVSNMSPEDSSIYLCSSRGGQAASEAFFGQGTRLTVV.

The CDR3, as DNA: TGTGCCAGCAGCCTAGCACTTGAAGCTTTCTTT. The encoded protein is CASSLALEAFF. The chain combines TRBV5-6 with TRBJ1-1, with D uncertain. Germline loops: CDR1 SGHDT, CDR2 YYEEEE. Trimming removed 4 bases at V and 7 bases at J, with 8 bases between. CDR3 length: 11 amino acids. Based on the CDR3 plus reference TRBV5-6 and TRBJ1-1, the full variable domain is DAGVTQSPTHLIKTRGQQVTLRCSPKSGHDTVSWYQQALGQGPQFIFQYYEEEERQRGNFPDRFSGHQFPNYSSELNVNALLLGDSALYLCASSLALEAFFGQGTRLTVV.

The rearrangement links TRBV5-1 to TRBJ2-3; TRBD2 might be the D (7 bases). This CDR3 contains 16 residues. Trimming removed 6 bases from V and 4 bases from J, with 21 bases in between. Germline CDR1 is SGHRS and CDR2 is YFSETQ. The CDR3 loop is CASTRGAAPISDTQYF. The CDR3 DNA sequence: TGCGCCAGCACCCGGGGGGCGGCCCCCATTTCAGATACGCAGTATTTT.

The J gene is TRBJ2-5, the V gene TRBV9, with TRBD2 matching 8 bases. Trimming at V came to 0 bases and at J to 3 bases, leaving 4 bases not matched to a gene. This CDR3 spans 15 amino acids. Germline CDR1 and CDR2: SGDLS and YYNGEE. CDR3 sequence reads: CASSVAPGGKETQYF. CDR3 bases: TGTGCCAGCAGCGTAGCCCCGGGGGGGAAAGAGACCCAGTACTTC.

The chain recombines TRBV9 with TRBJ1-2; TRBD1 matches 11 bases. CDR3 length equals 17 residues. CDR1 SGDLS and CDR2 YYNGEE come from the germline V gene. Trimming at V came to 4 bases and at J to 3 bases, leaving 11 bases not matched to a gene. CDR3 bases: TGTGCCAGCAGCCCCTCCCCGGGACAGGGGGATCACTATGGCTACACCTTC. Translating gives CASSPSPGQGDHYGYTF. The full variable domain, with the rest looked up from reference TRBV9 and TRBJ1-2, is DSGVTQTPKHLITATGQRVTLRCSPRSGDLSVYWYQQSLDQGLQFLIQYYNGEERAKGNILERFSAQQFPDLHSELNLSSLELGDSALYFCASSPSPGQGDHYGYTFGSGTRLTVV.

The chain recombines TRBV5-1 with TRBJ1-2, with unresolved D. Germline V gene sequence: CDR1 SGHRS, CDR2 YFSETQ. The CDR3 contains 16 residues. Trimming took 3 bases from V and 2 from J, leaving 17 bases between them. The CDR3 DNA follows: TGCGCCAGCAGCTCGTCCGGGGATACGTTAAACTATGGCTACACCTTC. Protein product: CASSSSGDTLNYGYTF.

The chain is built from TRBV6-2 or TRBV6-3 and TRBJ1-1, with TRBD1 matching over 8 bases. There are 16 residues in the CDR3. Germline CDR1 and CDR2: MNHEY and SVGEGT. The junction had 12 bases not matched to a gene; V was cut back by 4 bases and J by 5 bases. Written as DNA, the CDR3 is TGTGCCAGCAGTTCCGCCGGGACAGGTTTTAATACTGAAGCTTTCTTT. It translates to CASSSAGTGFNTEAFF.

The chain recombines TRBV2 with TRBJ1-1; 7 bases align to TRBD1. The V and J ends lost 7 bases and 3 bases, in that order; junction bases with no gene match: 17. There are 17 residues in the CDR3. Per the germline V gene, CDR1 is SNHLY and CDR2 is FYNNEI. The CDR3 DNA reads as TGTGCCAGCAACCGGGGCTTACAGGGGCTAGGAGACACTGAAGCTTTCTTT. This translates into CASNRGLQGLGDTEAFF.

The CDR3 bases are TGTGCCAGCAGCTTGTCAGGGACATTCAATCAGCCCCAGCATTTT. It specifies CASSLSGTFNQPQHF. This sequence joins TRBV5-6 and TRBJ1-5, with D possibly TRBD1 on 6 matching bases. The V gene lost 1 base and the J gene lost 3 bases, with 11 bases spanning the gap. CDR1 and CDR2 from the germline V gene are SGHDT and YYEEEE. The CDR3 is made up of 15 amino acids. The whole variable domain, filled in from reference TRBV5-6 and TRBJ1-5, reads DAGVTQSPTHLIKTRGQQVTLRCSPKSGHDTVSWYQQALGQGPQFIFQYYEEEERQRGNFPDRFSGHQFPNYSSELNVNALLLGDSALYLCASSLSGTFNQPQHFGDGTRLSIL.

This sequence joins TRBV6-5 and TRBJ1-3; D remains unclear. This CDR3 has 16 amino acids. Per germline, CDR1 MNHEY and CDR2 SVGAGI. V lost 0 bases and J lost 0, with 9 bases in between. The chain's CDR3 is CASSYSIRTSGNTIYF. In DNA, the CDR3 is TGTGCCAGCAGTTACTCGATTAGAACCTCTGGAAACACCATATATTTT.

The chain carries TRBV19 and TRBJ1-1, with D perhaps matching TRBD1 (5 bases). The CDR3 is 13 residues long. V was clipped by 6 bases and J by 6 bases, with 14 bases between them. Per germline, CDR1 LNHDA and CDR2 SQIVND (reference sequence). CDR3 sequence reads: CASSGGGYPEAFF. The DNA of the CDR3 is TGTGCCAGTAGCGGGGGGGGATACCCTGAAGCTTTCTTT. Based on the CDR3 plus reference TRBV19 and TRBJ1-1, the full variable domain is DGGITQSPKYLFRKEGQNVTLSCEQNLNHDAMYWYRQDPGQGLRLIYYSQIVNDFQKGDIAEGYSVSREKKESFPLTVTSAQKNPTAFYLCASSGGGYPEAFFGQGTRLTVV.

The chain uses TRBV7-3 and TRBJ2-3, with 10 bases identical to TRBD2. V lost 1 base and J lost 6; bases outside the gene matches: 10. Germline V gene lookup returns CDR1 SGHTA and CDR2 FQGTGA. The CDR3 is 17 amino acids. As DNA, the CDR3 is TGTGCCAGCAGCTTAATGGTTCTAGCGGGGGCCCAGGATACGCAGTATTTT. This sequence encodes CASSLMVLAGAQDTQYF.

The CDR3 spells CASSSRDRDTDTQYF. In nucleotides, the CDR3 is TGTGCCAGCAGCTCCCGGGACAGGGACACAGATACGCAGTATTTT. This chain links TRBV5-4 with TRBJ2-3; TRBD1 matches at 9 bases. J lost 2 bases, V lost 3 bases, and 4 bases had no gene match. Germline values: CDR1 SGHNT, CDR2 YYREEE (reference sequence). The CDR3 sequence is 15 residues long.

The J gene is TRBJ2-5, the V gene TRBV30; 7 positions agree with TRBD1. The CDR3 loop spans 14 amino acids. Trimming took 3 bases from V and 5 from J; bases not matched to a gene: 9. The V gene's germline CDR1 is GTSNPN and CDR2 SVGIG (reference sequence). The CDR3 here is CAWREQGWLETQYF. The CDR3 region has the DNA TGTGCCTGGAGGGAACAGGGGTGGTTGGAGACCCAGTACTTC. Looking up the rest from reference TRBV30 and TRBJ2-5 gives the full variable domain: SQTIHQWPATLVQPVGSPLSLECTVEGTSNPNLYWYRQAAGRGLQLLFYSVGIGQISSEVPQNLSASRPQDRQFILSSKKLLLSDSGFYLCAWREQGWLETQYFGPGTRLLVL.

The chain links TRBV29-1 to TRBJ1-1, with 7 bases aligning to TRBD1. CDR1 is SQVTM, CDR2 ANQGSEA, per germline. V lost 4 bases to trimming and J lost 3 bases; unmatched junction nucleotides: 8. The CDR3 runs to 14 residues. CDR3 sequence: CSVVYRGGYTEAFF. The CDR3 nucleotides are TGCAGCGTTGTCTACAGGGGCGGGTACACTGAAGCTTTCTTT.